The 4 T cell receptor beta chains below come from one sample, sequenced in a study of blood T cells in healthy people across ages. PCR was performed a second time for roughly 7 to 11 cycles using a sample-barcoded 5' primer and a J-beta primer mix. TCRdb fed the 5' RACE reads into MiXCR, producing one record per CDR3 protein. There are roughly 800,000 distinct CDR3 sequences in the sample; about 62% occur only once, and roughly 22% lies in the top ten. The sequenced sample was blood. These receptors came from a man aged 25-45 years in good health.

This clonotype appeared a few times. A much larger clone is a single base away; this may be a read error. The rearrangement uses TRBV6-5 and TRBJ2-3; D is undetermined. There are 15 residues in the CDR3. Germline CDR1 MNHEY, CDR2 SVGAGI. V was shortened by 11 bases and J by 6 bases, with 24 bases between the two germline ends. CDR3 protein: CAGTPGSRGFDTQYF. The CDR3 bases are TGTGCCGGCACCCCAGGCTCTAGAGGCTTCGATACGCAGTATTTT.

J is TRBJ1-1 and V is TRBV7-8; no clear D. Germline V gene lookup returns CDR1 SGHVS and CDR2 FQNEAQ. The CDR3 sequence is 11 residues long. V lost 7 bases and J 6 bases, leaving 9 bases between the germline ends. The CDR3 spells CASIQGAEAFF. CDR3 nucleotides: TGTGCCAGCATTCAAGGCGCTGAAGCTTTCTTT.

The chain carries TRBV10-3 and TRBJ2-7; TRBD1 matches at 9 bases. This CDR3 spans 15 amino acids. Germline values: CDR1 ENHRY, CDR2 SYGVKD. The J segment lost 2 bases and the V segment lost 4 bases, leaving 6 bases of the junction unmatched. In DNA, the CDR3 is TGTGCCATCAGTGCATCCCGGGACAGGGCCTACGAGCAGTACTTC. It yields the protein CAISASRDRAYEQYF.

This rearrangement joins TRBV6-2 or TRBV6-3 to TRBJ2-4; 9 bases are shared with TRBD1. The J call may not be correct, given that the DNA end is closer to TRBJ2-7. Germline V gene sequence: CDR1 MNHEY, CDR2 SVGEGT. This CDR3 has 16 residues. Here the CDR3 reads CASSYPDRGHGYEQYF. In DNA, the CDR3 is TGTGCCAGCAGTTATCCGGACAGGGGACACGGCTACGAGCAGTACTTC.